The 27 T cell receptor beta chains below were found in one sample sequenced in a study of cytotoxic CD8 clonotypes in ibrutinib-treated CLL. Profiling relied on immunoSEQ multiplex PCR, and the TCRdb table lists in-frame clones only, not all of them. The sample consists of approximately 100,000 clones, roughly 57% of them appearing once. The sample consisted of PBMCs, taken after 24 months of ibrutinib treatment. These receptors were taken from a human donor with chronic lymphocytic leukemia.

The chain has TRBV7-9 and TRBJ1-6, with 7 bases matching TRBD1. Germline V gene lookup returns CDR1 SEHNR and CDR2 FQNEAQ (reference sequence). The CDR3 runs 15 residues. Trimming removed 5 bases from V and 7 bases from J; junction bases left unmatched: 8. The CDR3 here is CASSPGGGGNSPLHF. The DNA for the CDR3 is TGTGCCAGCAGCCCAGGGGGGGGTGGCAATTCACCCCTCCACTTT.

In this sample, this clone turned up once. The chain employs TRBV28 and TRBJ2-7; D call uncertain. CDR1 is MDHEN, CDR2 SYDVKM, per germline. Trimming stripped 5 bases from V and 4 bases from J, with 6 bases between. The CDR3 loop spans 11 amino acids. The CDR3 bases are TGTGCCAGCAGTCTTCTATACGAGCAGTACTTC. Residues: CASSLLYEQYF. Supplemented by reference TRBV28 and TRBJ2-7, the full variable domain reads DVKVTQSSRYLVKRTGEKVFLECVQDMDHENMFWYRQDPGLGLRLIYFSYDVKMKEKGDIPEGYSVSREKKERFSLILESASTNQTSMYLCASSLLYEQYFGPGTRLTVT.

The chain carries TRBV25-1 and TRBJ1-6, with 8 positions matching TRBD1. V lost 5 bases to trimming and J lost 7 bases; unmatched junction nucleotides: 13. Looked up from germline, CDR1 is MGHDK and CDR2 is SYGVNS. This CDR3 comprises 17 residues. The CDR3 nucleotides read TGTGCCAGCAGTCGGGGGACAGGTCAGGATGGGAATTCACCCCTCCACTTT. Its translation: CASSRGTGQDGNSPLHF.

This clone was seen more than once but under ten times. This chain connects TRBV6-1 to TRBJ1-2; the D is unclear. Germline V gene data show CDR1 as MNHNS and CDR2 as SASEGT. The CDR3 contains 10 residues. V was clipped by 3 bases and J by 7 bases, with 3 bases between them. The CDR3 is CASSDFGYTF. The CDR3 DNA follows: TGTGCCAGCAGTGACTTTGGCTACACCTTC.

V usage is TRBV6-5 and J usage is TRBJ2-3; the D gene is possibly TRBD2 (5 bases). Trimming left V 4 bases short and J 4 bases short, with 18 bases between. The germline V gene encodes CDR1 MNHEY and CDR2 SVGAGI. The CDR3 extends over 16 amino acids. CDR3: CASSSGPLASSDTQYF. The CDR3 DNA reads TGTGCCAGCAGTTCCGGACCCCTAGCTTCTTCAGATACGCAGTATTTT.

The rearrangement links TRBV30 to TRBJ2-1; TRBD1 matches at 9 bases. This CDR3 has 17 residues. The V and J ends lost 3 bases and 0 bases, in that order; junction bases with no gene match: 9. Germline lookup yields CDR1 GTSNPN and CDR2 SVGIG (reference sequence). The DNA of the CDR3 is TGTGCCTGGAGAGCAAATCACAGGGGGCGCTCCTACAATGAGCAGTTCTTC. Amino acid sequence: CAWRANHRGRSYNEQFF.

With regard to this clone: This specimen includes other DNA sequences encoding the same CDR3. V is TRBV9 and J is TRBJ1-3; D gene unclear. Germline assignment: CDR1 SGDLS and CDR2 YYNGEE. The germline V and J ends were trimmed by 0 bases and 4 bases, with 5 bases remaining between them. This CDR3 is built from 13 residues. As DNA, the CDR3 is TGTGCCAGCAGCGTAGGAGGAGGAAACACCATATATTTT. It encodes CASSVGGGNTIYF.

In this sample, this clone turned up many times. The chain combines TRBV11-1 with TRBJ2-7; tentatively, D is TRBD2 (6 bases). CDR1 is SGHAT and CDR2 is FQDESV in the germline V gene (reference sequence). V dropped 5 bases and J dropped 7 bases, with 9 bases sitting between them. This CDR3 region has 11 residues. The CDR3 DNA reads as TGTGCCAGCAGCCGGGGGAGAGAGCAGTACTTC. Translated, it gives CASSRGREQYF.

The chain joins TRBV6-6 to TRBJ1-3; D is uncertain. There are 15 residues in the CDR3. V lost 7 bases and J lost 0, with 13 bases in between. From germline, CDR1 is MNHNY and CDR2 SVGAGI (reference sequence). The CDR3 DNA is TGTGCCAGCACCGAGGACGGAAGCTCTGGAAACACCATATATTTT. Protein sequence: CASTEDGSSGNTIYF.

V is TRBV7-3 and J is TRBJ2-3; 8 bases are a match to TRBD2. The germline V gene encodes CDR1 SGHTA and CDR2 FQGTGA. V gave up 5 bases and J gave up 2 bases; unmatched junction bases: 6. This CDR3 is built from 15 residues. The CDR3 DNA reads TGTGCCAGCAGCGGTACTAGCGGTCCCACAGATACGCAGTATTTT. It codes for CASSGTSGPTDTQYF. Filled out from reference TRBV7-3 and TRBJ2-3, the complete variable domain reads GAGVSQTPSNKVTEKGKYVELRCDPISGHTALYWYRQSLGQGPEFLIYFQGTGAADDSGLPNDRFFAVRPEGSVSTLKIQRTERGDSAVYLCASSGTSGPTDTQYFGPGTRLTVL.

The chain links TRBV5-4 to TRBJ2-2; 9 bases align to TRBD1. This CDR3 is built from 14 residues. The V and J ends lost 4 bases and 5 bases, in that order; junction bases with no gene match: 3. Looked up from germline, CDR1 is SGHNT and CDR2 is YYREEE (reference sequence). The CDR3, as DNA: TGTGCCAGCAGCCAGGGACAGGGAACCGGGGAGCTGTTTTTT. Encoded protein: CASSQGQGTGELFF.

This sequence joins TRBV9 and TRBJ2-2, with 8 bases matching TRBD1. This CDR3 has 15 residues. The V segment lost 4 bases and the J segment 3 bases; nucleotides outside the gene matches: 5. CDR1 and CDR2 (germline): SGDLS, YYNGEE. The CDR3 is CASSLMTGDTGELFF. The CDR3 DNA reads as TGTGCCAGCAGCTTAATGACAGGGGACACCGGGGAGCTGTTTTTT.

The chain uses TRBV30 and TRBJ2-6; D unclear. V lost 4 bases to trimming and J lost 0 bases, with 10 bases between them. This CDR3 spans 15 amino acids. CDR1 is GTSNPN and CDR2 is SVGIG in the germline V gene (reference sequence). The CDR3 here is CAWTDLRSGANVLTF. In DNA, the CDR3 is TGTGCCTGGACTGATCTGCGCTCTGGGGCCAACGTCCTGACTTTC.

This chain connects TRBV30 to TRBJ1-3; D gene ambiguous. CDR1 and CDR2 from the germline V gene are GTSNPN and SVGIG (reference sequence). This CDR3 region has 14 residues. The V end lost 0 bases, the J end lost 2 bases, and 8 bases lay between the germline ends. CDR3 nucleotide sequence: TGTGCCTGGAGTGTACCCGGGACTGGAAACACCATATATTTT. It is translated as CAWSVPGTGNTIYF.

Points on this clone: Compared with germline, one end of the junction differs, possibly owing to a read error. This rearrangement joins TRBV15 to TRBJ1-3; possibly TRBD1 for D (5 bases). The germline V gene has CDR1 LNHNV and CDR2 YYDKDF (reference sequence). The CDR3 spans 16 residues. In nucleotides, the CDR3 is TGTGCCACCAGTAGAGACAGAGATAGCTCTGGAAACACCATATATTTT. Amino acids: CATSRDRDSSGNTIYF.

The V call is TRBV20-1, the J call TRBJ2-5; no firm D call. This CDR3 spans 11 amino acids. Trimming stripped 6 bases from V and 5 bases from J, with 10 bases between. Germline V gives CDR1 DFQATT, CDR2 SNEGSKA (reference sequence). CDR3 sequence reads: CSAPDGETQYF. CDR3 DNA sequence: TGCAGTGCCCCGGATGGGGAGACCCAGTACTTC.

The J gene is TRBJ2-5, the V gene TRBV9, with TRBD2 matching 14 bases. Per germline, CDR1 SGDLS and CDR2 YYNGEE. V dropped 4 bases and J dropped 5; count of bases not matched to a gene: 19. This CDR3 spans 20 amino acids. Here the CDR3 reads CASSSPGGLAGGWSPETQYF. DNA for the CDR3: TGTGCCAGCAGCTCCCCGGGAGGACTAGCGGGGGGATGGAGTCCGGAGACCCAGTACTTC.

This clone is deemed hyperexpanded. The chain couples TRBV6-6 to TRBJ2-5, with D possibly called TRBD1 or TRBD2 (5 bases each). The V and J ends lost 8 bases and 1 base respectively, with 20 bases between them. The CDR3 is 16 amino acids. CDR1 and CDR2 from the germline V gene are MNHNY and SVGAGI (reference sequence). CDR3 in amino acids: CASGAGPGTAQETQYF. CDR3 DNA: TGTGCCAGCGGAGCCGGCCCCGGGACGGCCCAAGAGACCCAGTACTTC.

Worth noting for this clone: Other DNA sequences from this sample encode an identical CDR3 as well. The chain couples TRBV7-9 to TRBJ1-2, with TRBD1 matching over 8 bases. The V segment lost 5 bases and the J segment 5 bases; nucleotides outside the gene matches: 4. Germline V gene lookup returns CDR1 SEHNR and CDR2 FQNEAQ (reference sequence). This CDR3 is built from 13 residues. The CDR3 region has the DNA TGTGCCAGCAGCGGCCGACAGGGGTATGGCTACACCTTC. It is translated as CASSGRQGYGYTF. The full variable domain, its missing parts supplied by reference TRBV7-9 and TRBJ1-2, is DTGVSQNPRHKITKRGQNVTFRCDPISEHNRLYWYRQTLGQGPEFLTYFQNEAQLEKSRLLSDRFSAERPKGSFSTLEIQRTEQGDSAMYLCASSGRQGYGYTFGSGTRLTVV.

The DNA for the CDR3 is TGTGCCAGCAGCACCGATTATAGCAATCAGCCCCAGCATTTT. Its translation is CASSTDYSNQPQHF. The chain links TRBV6-1 to TRBJ1-5; D not certain. Trimming cost V 6 bases and J 0 bases, with 9 bases left between them. The germline CDR1 and CDR2 sequences are MNHNS and SASEGT. The CDR3 contains 14 residues.

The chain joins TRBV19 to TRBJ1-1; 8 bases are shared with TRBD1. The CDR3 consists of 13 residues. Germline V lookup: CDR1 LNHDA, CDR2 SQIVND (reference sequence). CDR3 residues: CFSMDRANTEAFF. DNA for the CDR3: TGTTTCTCTATGGACAGGGCCAACACTGAAGCTTTCTTT.

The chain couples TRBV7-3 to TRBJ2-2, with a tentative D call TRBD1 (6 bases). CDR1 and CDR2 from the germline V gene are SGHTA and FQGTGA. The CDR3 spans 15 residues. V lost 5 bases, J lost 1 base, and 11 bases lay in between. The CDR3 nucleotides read TGTGCCAGCAGCACCCGGGGACAGAACACCGGGGAGCTGTTTTTT. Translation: CASSTRGQNTGELFF.

The CDR3 nucleotides are TGTGCCAGCAGTTCCTCCCCCTATGGCTACACCTTC. It codes for CASSSSPYGYTF. The V and J genes are TRBV28 and TRBJ1-2; D call uncertain. Per the germline V gene, CDR1 is MDHEN and CDR2 is SYDVKM. V was clipped by 4 bases and J by 4 bases, with 7 bases between them. The CDR3 contains 12 residues.

The DNA for the CDR3 is TGTGCCAGCAGCTTAGAACAAGTAAATTCACCCCTCCACTTT. Amino acids: CASSLEQVNSPLHF. The genes are TRBV7-9 and TRBJ1-6; D is unresolved. Germline CDR1 SEHNR, CDR2 FQNEAQ (reference sequence). V was cut by 1 base and J by 7 bases, with 8 bases left in between. The length of the CDR3 is 14 residues.

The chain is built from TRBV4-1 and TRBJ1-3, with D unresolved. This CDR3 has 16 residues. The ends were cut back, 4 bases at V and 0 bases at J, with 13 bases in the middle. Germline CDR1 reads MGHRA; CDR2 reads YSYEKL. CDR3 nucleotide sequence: TGCGCCAGCAGCCTAAGCCCCCAAGGCTCTGGAAACACCATATATTTT. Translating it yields CASSLSPQGSGNTIYF.

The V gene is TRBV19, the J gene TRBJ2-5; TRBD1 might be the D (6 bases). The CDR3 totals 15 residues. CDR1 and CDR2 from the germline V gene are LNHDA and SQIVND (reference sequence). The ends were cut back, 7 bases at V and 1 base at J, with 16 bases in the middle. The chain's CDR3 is CASTSRGRGQETQYF. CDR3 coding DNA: TGTGCCAGTACCTCGCGCGGCAGGGGCCAAGAGACCCAGTACTTC.

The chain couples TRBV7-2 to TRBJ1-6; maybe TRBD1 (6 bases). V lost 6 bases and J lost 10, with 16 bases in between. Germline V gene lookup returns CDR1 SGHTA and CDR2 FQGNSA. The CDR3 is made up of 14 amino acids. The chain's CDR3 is CASRKEGGWSPLHF. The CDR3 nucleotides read TGTGCCAGCAGAAAAGAGGGGGGGTGGTCACCCCTCCACTTT.